The entry below describes one TCR beta chain. This record belongs to a study of identical twins. The CDR3 covers 15 residues. From germline, CDR1 is DFQATT and CDR2 SNEGSKA (reference sequence). The J segment lost 2 bases and the V segment lost 6 bases, leaving 10 bases of the junction unmatched. Unique molecular identifiers were present on the cDNA, which also gained a universal primer site by template switching. One entry per CDR3 protein, called by TCRdb with MiXCR from the 5' RACE reads. The data hold around 530,000 distinct CDR3 sequences, with 13% to 15% observed a single time. The same data also went into a second study, on yellow fever vaccine responses in identical twins.

This sequence was found in a young woman in good health. The sample comprised CD4+ T cells sorted from blood. The genes are TRBV20-1 and TRBJ2-5; TRBD2 matches at 9 bases. The CDR3 sequence: CSAASLAGAQETQYF. CDR3 nucleotides: TGCAGTGCCGCTTCCTTAGCGGGAGCACAAGAGACCCAGTACTTC.